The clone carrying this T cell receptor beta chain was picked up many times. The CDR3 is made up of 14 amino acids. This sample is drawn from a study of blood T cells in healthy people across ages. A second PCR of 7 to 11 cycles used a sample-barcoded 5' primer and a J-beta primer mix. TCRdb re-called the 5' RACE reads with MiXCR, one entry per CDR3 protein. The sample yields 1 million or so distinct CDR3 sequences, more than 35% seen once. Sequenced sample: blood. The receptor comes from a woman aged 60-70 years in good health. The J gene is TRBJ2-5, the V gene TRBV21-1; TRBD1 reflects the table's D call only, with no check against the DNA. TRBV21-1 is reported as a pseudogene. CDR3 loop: CASSKETGAETQYF. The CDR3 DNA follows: TGTGCCAGCAGCAAAGAGACTGGGGCAGAGACCCAGTACTTC.